This T cell receptor beta chain was recorded in a study of T cells after yellow fever vaccination. Points on this clonotype: The antigen is unknown.

Points from the study as a whole: A minor fraction of clonotypes spanned both CD4 and CD8 compartments. Most clones from primary vaccination resurfaced after the booster (approximately 95% CD4, over 85% CD8).

Synthesis of TCR cDNA relied on 5'RACE template switching, which attached a universal primer site and UMIs. One entry per CDR3 protein, called by TCRdb with MiXCR from the 5' RACE reads. The sample records under 150,000 distinct CDR3 sequences, 13% to 15% being singletons. The source of this sequence is a man in his late teens or twenties who received the YFV17D yellow fever vaccine. The material was CD8+ T cells sorted from PBMCs, obtained 5 days after the yellow fever booster vaccination.

The CDR3 sequence: CASSLRAGYDQETQYF. The DNA of the CDR3 is TGTGCCAGCAGTTTGCGGGCAGGGTATGACCAAGAGACCCAGTACTTC. The chain recombines TRBV27 with TRBJ2-5; D assignment may be TRBD1 or TRBD2 (5 bases each). The V and J ends lost 3 bases and 0 bases respectively, with 14 bases between them. The CDR3 has 16 amino acids. Germline values: CDR1 MNHEY, CDR2 SMNVEV (reference sequence).